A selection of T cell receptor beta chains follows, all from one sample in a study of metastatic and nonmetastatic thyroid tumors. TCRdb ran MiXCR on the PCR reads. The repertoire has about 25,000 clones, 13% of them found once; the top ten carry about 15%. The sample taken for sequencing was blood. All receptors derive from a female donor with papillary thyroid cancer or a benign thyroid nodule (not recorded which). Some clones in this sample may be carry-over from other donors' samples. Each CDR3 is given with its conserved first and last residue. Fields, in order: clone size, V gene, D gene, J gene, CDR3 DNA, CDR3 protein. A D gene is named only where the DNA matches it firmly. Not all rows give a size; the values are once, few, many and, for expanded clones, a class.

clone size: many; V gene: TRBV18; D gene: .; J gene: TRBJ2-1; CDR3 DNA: TGTGCCAGCTCACCACTTGGGAGCTCCTACAATGAGCAGTTCTTC; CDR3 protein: CASSPLGSSYNEQFF
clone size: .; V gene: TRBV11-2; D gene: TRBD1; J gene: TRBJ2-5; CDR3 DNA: TGTGCCAGCAGCCCGGACAGGGGTGGGACCCAGTACTTC; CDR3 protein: CASSPDRGGTQYF
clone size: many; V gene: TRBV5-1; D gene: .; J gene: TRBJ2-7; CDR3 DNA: TGCGCCAGCAGCTCCAGTTACAGTAACTACGAGCAGTACTTC; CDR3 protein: CASSSSYSNYEQYF
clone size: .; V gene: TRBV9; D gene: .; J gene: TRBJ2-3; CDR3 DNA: TGTGCCAGCAGCGCGACGGGTACTGGAGATACGCAGTATTTC; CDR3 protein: CASSATGTGDTQYF
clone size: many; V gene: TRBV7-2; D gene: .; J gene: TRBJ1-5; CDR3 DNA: TGTGCCAGCAGCCTGCACGGGTTCGGTCAGCCCCAGCATTTT; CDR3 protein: CASSLHGFGQPQHF
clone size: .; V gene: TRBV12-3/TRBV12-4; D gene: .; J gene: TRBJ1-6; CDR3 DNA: TGTGCCAGCAGTTCAGGCCGGTCTTCGAGGGCCCTCCACTTT; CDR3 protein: CASSSGRSSRALHF
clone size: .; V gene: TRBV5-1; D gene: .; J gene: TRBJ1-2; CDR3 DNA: TGCGCCAGCAGCTTTTACGGCTGGGGGTCTACCAACTATGGCTACACCTTC; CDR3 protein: CASSFYGWGSTNYGYTF
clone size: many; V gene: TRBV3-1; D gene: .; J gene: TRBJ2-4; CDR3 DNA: TGTGCCAGCAGCCAAGGTGGACTAGCCAAAAACATTCAGTACTTC; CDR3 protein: CASSQGGLAKNIQYF
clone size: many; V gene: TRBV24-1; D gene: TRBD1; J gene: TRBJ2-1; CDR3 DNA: TGTGCCACCGGGACAGGGAACTACAATGAGCAGTTCTTC; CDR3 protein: CATGTGNYNEQFF
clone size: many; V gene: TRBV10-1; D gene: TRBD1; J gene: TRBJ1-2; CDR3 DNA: TGCGCCAGCAGTGAACACAGGGGAAACAGCTATGGCTACACCTTC; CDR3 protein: CASSEHRGNSYGYTF
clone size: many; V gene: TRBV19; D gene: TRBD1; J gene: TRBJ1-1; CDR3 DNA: TGTGCCAGTAGTATTACAGGGGTGGACACTGAAGCTTTCTTT; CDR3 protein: CASSITGVDTEAFF
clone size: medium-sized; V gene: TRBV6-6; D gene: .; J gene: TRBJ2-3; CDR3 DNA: TGTGCCAGCAGTTACTCCATGTCCGGCACAGATACGCAGTATTTT; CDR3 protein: CASSYSMSGTDTQYF
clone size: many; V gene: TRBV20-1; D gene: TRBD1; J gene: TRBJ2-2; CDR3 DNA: TGCAGTACGCCCGGGACCCAGGGGGACGGGGAGCTGTTTTTT; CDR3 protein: CSTPGTQGDGELFF
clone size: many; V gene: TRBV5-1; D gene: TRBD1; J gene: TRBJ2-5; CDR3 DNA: TGCGCCAGCAGCTCTTGGACAGGGACACAAGAGACCCAGTACTTC; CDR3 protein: CASSSWTGTQETQYF
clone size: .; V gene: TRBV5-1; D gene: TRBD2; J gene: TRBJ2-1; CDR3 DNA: TGCGCCAGCAGCCCAGGGACTAGCGGGGGGTTGCAGTTCTTC; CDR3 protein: CASSPGTSGGLQFF
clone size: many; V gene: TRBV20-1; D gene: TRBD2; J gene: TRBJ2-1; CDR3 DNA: TGCAGTGCGAAAGCGGGAGGTAGCTCCTACAATGAGCAGTTCTTC; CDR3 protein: CSAKAGGSSYNEQFF
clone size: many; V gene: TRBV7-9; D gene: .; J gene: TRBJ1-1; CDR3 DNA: TGTGCCAGCAGCTCTAGACAGATTACGAACACTGAAGCTTTCTTT; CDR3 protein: CASSSRQITNTEAFF
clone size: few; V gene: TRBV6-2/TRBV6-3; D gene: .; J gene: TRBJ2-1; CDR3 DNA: TGTGCCAGCAGTTACCGGGACTACAATGAGCAGTTCTTC; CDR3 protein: CASSYRDYNEQFF
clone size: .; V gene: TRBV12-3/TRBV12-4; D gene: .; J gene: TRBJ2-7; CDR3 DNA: TGTGCTAGCACCTTTTACCTGAGCTCCTACGAGCAGTACTTC; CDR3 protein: CASTFYLSSYEQYF
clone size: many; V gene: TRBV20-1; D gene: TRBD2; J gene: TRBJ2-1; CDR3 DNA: TGCAGTGCTAGTGGGCTAGCGGGACCAGCGGGTGAGCAGTTCTTC; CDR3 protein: CSASGLAGPAGEQFF
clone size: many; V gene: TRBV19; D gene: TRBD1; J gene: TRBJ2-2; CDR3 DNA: TGTGCCAGTAGTCCTCACGGGACAGCACTCAACACCGGGGAGCTGTTTTTT; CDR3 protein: CASSPHGTALNTGELFF
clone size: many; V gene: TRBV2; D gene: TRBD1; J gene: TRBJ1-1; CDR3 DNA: TGTGCCAGCAGTAGGGCAGGGGGCGTTTTGGGTAGCACTGAAGCTTTCTTT; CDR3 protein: CASSRAGGVLGSTEAFF
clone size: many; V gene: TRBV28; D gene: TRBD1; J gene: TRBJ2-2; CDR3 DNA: TGTGCCAGCAGTGCTTACGGGACAGGGGGCACCGGGGAGCTGTTTTTT; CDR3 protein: CASSAYGTGGTGELFF
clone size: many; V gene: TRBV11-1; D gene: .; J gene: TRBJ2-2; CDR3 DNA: TGTGCCTCCCTTGGTTTGGTTGGTACAGGGCAAAACACCGGGGAGCTGTTTTTT; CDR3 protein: CASLGLVGTGQNTGELFF
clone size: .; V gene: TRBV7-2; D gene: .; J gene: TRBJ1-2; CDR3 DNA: TGTGCCAGCAGCTGGACCCAGGGCTACACCTTC; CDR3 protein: CASSWTQGYTF
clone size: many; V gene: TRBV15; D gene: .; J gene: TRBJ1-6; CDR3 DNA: TGTGCCACCAGCAGAGTTCGGGGTCTAGCACCCTCACCCCTCCACTTT; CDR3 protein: CATSRVRGLAPSPLHF
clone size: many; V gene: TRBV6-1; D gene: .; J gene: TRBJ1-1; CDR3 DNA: TGTGCTAGCAGTTTCGGACCCCCAAACACTGAAGCTTTCTTT; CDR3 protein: CASSFGPPNTEAFF
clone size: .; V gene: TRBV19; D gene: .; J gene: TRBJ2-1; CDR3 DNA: TGTGCCAGTACCAAAGGGAGTGTCAATGAGCCGTTCTTC; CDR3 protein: CASTKGSVNEPFF
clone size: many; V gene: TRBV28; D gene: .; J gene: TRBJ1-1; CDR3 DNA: TGTGCCAGCAGGGTAGGGGTCACTGAAGCTTTCTTT; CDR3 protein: CASRVGVTEAFF
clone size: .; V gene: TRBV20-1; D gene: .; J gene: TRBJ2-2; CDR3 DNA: TGCAGTGCTACATTGACGGCGGGTGGGTACGGGGAGCTGTTTTTT; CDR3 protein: CSATLTAGGYGELFF
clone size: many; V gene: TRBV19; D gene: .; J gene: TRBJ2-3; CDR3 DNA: TGTGCCAGTAGTATTAGTTCCGGTGGGGGTTGGCGCACAGATACGCAGTATTTT; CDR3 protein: CASSISSGGGWRTDTQYF
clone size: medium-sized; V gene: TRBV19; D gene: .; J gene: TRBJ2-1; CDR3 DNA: TGTGCCAGTAGTATTGGGGCAGTCACCTACAATGAGCAGTTCTTC; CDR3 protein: CASSIGAVTYNEQFF
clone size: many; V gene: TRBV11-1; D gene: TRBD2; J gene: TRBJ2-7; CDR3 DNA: TGTGCCAGCAGCCGGGCCATCACTAGCGGCCTCTACGAGCAGTACTTC; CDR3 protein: CASSRAITSGLYEQYF
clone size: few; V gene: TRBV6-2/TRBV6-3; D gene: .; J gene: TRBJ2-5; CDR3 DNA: TGTGCCAGCAGTTCGAGACTTGGGGGGGAGACCCAGTACTTC; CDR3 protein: CASSSRLGGETQYF
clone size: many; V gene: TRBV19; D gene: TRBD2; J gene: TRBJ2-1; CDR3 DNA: TGTGCCAGTCTGGGTCGCGGGAGGGACTCCTACAATGAGCAGTTCTTC; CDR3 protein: CASLGRGRDSYNEQFF
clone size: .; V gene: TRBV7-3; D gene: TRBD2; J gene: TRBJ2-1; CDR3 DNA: TGTGCCAGCAGCAGTAGCGGGAACAATGAGCAGTTCTTC; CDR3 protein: CASSSSGNNEQFF
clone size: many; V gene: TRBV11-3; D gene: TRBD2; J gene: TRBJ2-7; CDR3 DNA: TGTGCCAGCACCCAACGTCCGGCTAGCGGGTCCCCAGGCTCCTACGAGCAGTACTTC; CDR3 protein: CASTQRPASGSPGSYEQYF
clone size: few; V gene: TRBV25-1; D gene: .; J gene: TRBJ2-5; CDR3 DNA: TGTGCCAGCAGTGAATTTGCAGGGATGGAGACCCAGTACTTC; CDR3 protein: CASSEFAGMETQYF
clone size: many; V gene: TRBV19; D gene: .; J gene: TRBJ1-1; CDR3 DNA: TGTGCCAGTAGTATAAAGGGAGTCACTGAAGCTTTCTTT; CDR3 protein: CASSIKGVTEAFF
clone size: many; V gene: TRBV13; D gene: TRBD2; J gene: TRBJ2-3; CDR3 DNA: TGTGCCAGCAGCTACTGGACTAGCGGGAGAACAGATACGCAGTATTTT; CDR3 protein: CASSYWTSGRTDTQYF
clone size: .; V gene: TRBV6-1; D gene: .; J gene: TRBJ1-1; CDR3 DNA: TGTGCCAGCTGGGACGGGCGGGGTATAACTGAAGCTTTCTTT; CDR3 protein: CASWDGRGITEAFF
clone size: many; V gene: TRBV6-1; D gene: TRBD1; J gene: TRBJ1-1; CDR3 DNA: TGTGCCAGCAGTCCAAGGACAGGGGGCGCGGGAACTGAAGCTTTCTTT; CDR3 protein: CASSPRTGGAGTEAFF
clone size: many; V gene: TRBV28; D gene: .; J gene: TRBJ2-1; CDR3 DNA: TGTGCCAGCAGTCTTGGGTTCGGGACTCCCTCCCACAATGAGCAGTTCTTC; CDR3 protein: CASSLGFGTPSHNEQFF
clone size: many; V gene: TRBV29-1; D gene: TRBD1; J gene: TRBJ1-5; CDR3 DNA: TGCAGCGTAAGGACAGGCGTCAATCAGCCCCAGCATTTT; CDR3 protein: CSVRTGVNQPQHF
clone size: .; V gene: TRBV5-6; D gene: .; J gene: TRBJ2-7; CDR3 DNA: TGTGCCAGCAGCTTGGGGGGGTCGAACTACGAGCAGTACTTC; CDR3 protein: CASSLGGSNYEQYF
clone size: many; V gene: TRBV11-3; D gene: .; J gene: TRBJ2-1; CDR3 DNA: TGTGCCAGCAGCTTAGATCGGGTGCGGGGAACCTACAATGAGCAGTTCTTC; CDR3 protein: CASSLDRVRGTYNEQFF
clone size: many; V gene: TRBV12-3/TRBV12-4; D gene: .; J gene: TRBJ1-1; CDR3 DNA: TGTGCCAGCAGTTTGTGGGCAGGTGAAGCTTTCTTT; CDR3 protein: CASSLWAGEAFF
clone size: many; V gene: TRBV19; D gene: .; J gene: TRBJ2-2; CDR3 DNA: TGTGCCGGGAGGACAGTAGGCACCGGGGAGCTGTTTTTT; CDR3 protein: CAGRTVGTGELFF
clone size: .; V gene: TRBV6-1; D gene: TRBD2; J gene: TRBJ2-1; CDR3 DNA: TGTGCCACGGGCCGAGGCGGGAGTGGCGTAGAAGAGCAGTTCTTC; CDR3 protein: CATGRGGSGVEEQFF
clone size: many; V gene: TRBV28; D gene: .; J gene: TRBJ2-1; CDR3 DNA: TGTGCCAGCAGTTCATCCCCTGACTACAATGAGCAGTTCTTC; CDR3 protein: CASSSSPDYNEQFF
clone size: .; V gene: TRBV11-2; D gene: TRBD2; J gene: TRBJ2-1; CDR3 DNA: TGTGCCAGCAGCTTTGGACTAGCGGTCTCCTACAATGAGCAGTTCTTC; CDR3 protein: CASSFGLAVSYNEQFF
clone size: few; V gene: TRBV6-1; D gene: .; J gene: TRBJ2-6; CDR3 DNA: TGTGCCAGCAGTGAAGGGCAGTCTGGGGCCAACGTCCTGACTTTC; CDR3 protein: CASSEGQSGANVLTF